The rows below give T cell receptor beta chains drawn from one sample of a study of T-cell reconstitution after alpha-beta-depleted transplantation in children. TCRdb re-derived calls from the PCR reads in MiXCR, one entry per CDR3 protein. The repertoire consists of about 310,000 distinct CDR3 sequences, with 23% occurring once and the leading ten covering roughly 9.7%. The specimen comprised PBMCs, mostly from graft donor cells, sampled 180 days after TCRalphabeta/CD19-depleted stem cell transplant. These receptors were taken from a male patient younger than 18 who had a stem cell transplant for acute lymphoblastic leukemia, so the T cells may come from the graft donor. The CDR3 runs from the conserved cysteine through the conserved F or W. The order of the fields is D gene, V gene, J gene, clone size, CDR3 protein, CDR3 DNA. D genes are given only for firm matches. Size is stated for part of the rows, as once, few or many counts, or as a class when the clone is expanded.

D: TRBD1
V: TRBV7-6
J: TRBJ2-2
size: few
CDR3: CASSSRQGEYTGELFF
DNA: TGTGCCAGCAGCTCGAGACAGGGAGAGTATACCGGGGAGCTGTTTTTT

D: .
V: TRBV27
J: TRBJ2-7
size: .
CDR3: CASREGVYEQYF
DNA: TGTGCCAGCCGTGAGGGGGTCTACGAGCAGTACTTC

D: .
V: TRBV9
J: TRBJ1-1
size: .
CDR3: CASSVVGADTEAFF
DNA: TGTGCCAGCAGCGTAGTAGGGGCGGACACTGAAGCTTTCTTT

D: TRBD2
V: TRBV12-3/TRBV12-4
J: TRBJ2-7
size: few
CDR3: CASSLGSGLAEFYEQYF
DNA: TGTGCCAGCAGTTTAGGGTCCGGACTAGCGGAATTCTACGAGCAGTACTTC

D: .
V: TRBV7-9
J: TRBJ2-7
size: .
CDR3: CASSSWEIYEQYF
DNA: TGTGCCAGCAGCTCCTGGGAGATCTACGAGCAGTACTTC

D: .
V: TRBV5-1
J: TRBJ1-1
size: many
CDR3: CASSRLVMNTEAFF
DNA: TGCGCCAGCAGTCGCTTGGTCATGAACACTGAAGCTTTCTTT

D: .
V: TRBV18
J: TRBJ2-5
size: .
CDR3: CASAASLGRIQETQYF
DNA: TGTGCCAGCGCAGCCTCCCTGGGACGGATACAAGAGACCCAGTACTTC

D: .
V: TRBV20-1
J: TRBJ1-5
size: .
CDR3: CSARAVHQPQHF
DNA: TGCAGTGCTAGAGCTGTACATCAGCCCCAGCATTTT

D: .
V: TRBV7-9
J: TRBJ2-7
size: .
CDR3: CASSFPSDEQYF
DNA: TGTGCCAGCAGCTTCCCAAGCGACGAGCAGTACTTC

D: .
V: TRBV6-5
J: TRBJ1-1
size: .
CDR3: CASSYWKVGPMNTEAFF
DNA: TGTGCCAGCAGTTACTGGAAGGTAGGCCCCATGAACACTGAAGCTTTCTTT

D: .
V: TRBV24-1
J: TRBJ2-7
size: .
CDR3: CATSDLPISYEQYF
DNA: TGTGCCACCAGTGATTTACCCATCTCCTACGAGCAGTACTTC

D: TRBD2
V: TRBV27
J: TRBJ2-7
size: few
CDR3: CASSSSGGGQYF
DNA: TGTGCCAGCAGTTCCTCTGGGGGGGGACAGTACTTC

D: .
V: TRBV27
J: TRBJ1-2
size: .
CDR3: CASSETVFVNYGYTF
DNA: TGTGCCAGCAGTGAGACAGTCTTCGTTAACTATGGCTACACCTTC

D: .
V: TRBV29-1
J: TRBJ2-7
size: few
CDR3: CSVAPAAPYEQYF
DNA: TGCAGCGTTGCCCCGGCCGCCCCCTACGAGCAGTACTTC

D: .
V: TRBV11-2
J: TRBJ1-1
size: .
CDR3: CASSLGGVATEAFF
DNA: TGTGCCAGCAGCCTGGGGGGGGTGGCTACTGAAGCTTTCTTT

D: .
V: TRBV7-6
J: TRBJ2-7
size: .
CDR3: CASSLRGLRTYEQYF
DNA: TGTGCCAGCAGCTTACGAGGATTACGGACCTACGAGCAGTACTTC

D: .
V: TRBV4-1
J: TRBJ2-1
size: few
CDR3: CASARAVVSYNEQFF
DNA: TGCGCCAGCGCGCGTGCCGTCGTTTCCTACAATGAGCAGTTCTTC

D: .
V: TRBV24-1
J: TRBJ2-3
size: .
CDR3: CATSDPGIGDTDTQYF
DNA: TGTGCCACCAGTGACCCCGGGATAGGAGACACAGATACGCAGTATTTT

D: .
V: TRBV20-1
J: TRBJ2-7
size: once
CDR3: CSARPDGNSYEQYF
DNA: TGCAGTGCTAGACCGGACGGAAACTCATACGAGCAGTACTTC

D: TRBD1
V: TRBV4-1
J: TRBJ1-1
size: .
CDR3: CASSDAGGRPNTEAFF
DNA: TGCGCCAGCAGCGACGCAGGGGGCCGACCGAACACTGAAGCTTTCTTT

D: .
V: TRBV7-9
J: TRBJ2-7
size: .
CDR3: CASSLDGSQSYEQYF
DNA: TGTGCCAGCAGCTTAGACGGGAGCCAAAGCTACGAGCAGTACTTC

D: TRBD2
V: TRBV5-1
J: TRBJ2-2
size: few
CDR3: CASSLPHPLSGLADTGELFF
DNA: TGCGCCAGCAGCTTACCGCACCCTTTATCGGGACTAGCGGACACCGGGGAGCTGTTTTTT

D: .
V: TRBV5-1
J: TRBJ1-1
size: .
CDR3: CASSFTTRGFMNTEAFF
DNA: TGCGCCAGCAGCTTCACAACCAGGGGATTCATGAACACTGAAGCTTTCTTT

D: .
V: TRBV11-1
J: TRBJ2-7
size: few
CDR3: CASSPPWVMNGGHYEQYF
DNA: TGTGCCAGCAGCCCACCGTGGGTTATGAATGGGGGCCACTACGAGCAGTACTTC

D: TRBD2
V: TRBV5-1
J: TRBJ2-7
size: .
CDR3: CASTSSATSAYEQYF
DNA: TGCGCCAGTACCTCCTCGGCCACTAGCGCTTACGAGCAGTACTTC

D: .
V: TRBV12-3/TRBV12-4
J: TRBJ2-7
size: few
CDR3: CASSSSGVGLPYEQYF
DNA: TGTGCCAGCAGTTCTAGTGGTGTCGGCCTTCCCTACGAGCAGTACTTC

D: .
V: TRBV20-1
J: TRBJ2-5
size: .
CDR3: CSASPRGWYQETQYF
DNA: TGCAGTGCTAGCCCTCGGGGGTGGTACCAAGAGACCCAGTACTTC

D: TRBD1
V: TRBV5-1
J: TRBJ1-2
size: few
CDR3: CASSPGGGGAFRGYTF
DNA: TGCGCCAGCAGCCCAGGGGGAGGAGGGGCGTTCCGTGGCTACACCTTC

D: .
V: TRBV12-3/TRBV12-4
J: TRBJ2-7
size: few
CDR3: CASSFSQIYEQYF
DNA: TGTGCCAGCAGTTTTTCACAGATCTACGAGCAGTACTTC